What follows are 26 T cell receptor beta chains derived from one specimen sequenced in a study of spatial heterogeneity in lung cancer. Stated time point: sample taken at primary tumor resection. Via MiXCR, TCRdb re-called the 5' RACE reads, giving one row per CDR3 protein. This sample has some 80,000 distinct CDR3 sequences, with approximately 8.1% found just once. The sequencing here drew on PBMCs, taken at surgery. The receptors come from a male donor with early-stage non-small cell lung cancer.

This clonotype was seen more than once but under ten times. This sequence joins TRBV7-9 and TRBJ2-1, with 7 bases aligning to TRBD2. Losses at the gene ends were 3 bases for V and 7 bases for J; bases not matched to a gene: 9. CDR1 and CDR2 from the germline V gene are SEHNR and FQNEAQ (reference sequence). This CDR3 is built from 15 residues. The chain's CDR3 is CASSFVGGPRNEQFF. Written as DNA, the CDR3 is TGTGCCAGCAGCTTCGTGGGAGGGCCTCGGAATGAGCAGTTCTTC.

This clonotype was seen ten or more times. V and J are TRBV5-1 and TRBJ2-1; no clear D gene. Per the germline V gene, CDR1 is SGHRS and CDR2 is YFSETQ. The CDR3 extends over 15 amino acids. The ends were cut back, 1 base at V and 4 bases at J, with 12 bases in the middle. CDR3 nucleotides: TGCGCCAGCAGCTTGACACCCCAGGAGTACAATGAGCAGTTCTTC. This translates into CASSLTPQEYNEQFF.

This clonotype appeared many times. V and J are TRBV28 and TRBJ1-5; TRBD1 agrees at 7 bases. Losses at the gene ends were 8 bases for V and 5 bases for J; bases not matched to a gene: 6. Germline CDR1 MDHEN, CDR2 SYDVKM. CDR3 length: 13 residues. CDR3 in DNA: TGTGCCAGCCGACGACAGGGTGATCAGCCCCAGCATTTT. Translating gives CASRRQGDQPQHF.

The rearrangement links TRBV5-1 to TRBJ1-2; perhaps TRBD1 as D (6 bases). This CDR3 is 16 amino acids long. Germline V gene data show CDR1 as SGHRS and CDR2 as YFSETQ. V gave up 3 bases and J gave up 4 bases, with 19 bases separating them. CDR3 protein: CASSWGPQGGSYGYTF. The DNA for the CDR3 is TGCGCCAGCAGCTGGGGGCCCCAGGGTGGCTCCTATGGCTACACCTTC.

Many counts were recorded for this clonotype. The chain joins TRBV4-1 to TRBJ2-7; no clear D. This CDR3 spans 15 amino acids. Trimming cost V 6 bases and J 6 bases, with 21 bases left between them. CDR1 is MGHRA, CDR2 YSYEKL, per germline. For the CDR3, the DNA is TGCGCCAGCAGTCTTCAATCGTCCCTGATTGGCGAGCAGTACTTC. Translating it yields CASSLQSSLIGEQYF.

The CDR3 spells CASSVSGDTQYF. Here the CDR3 DNA reads TGTGCCAGCAGCGTCTCAGGAGATACGCAGTATTTT. The V and J genes are TRBV11-2 and TRBJ2-3; D unclear. V was cut by 5 bases and J by 5 bases, with 8 bases left in between. Per the germline V gene, CDR1 is SGHAT and CDR2 is FQNNGV. The CDR3 extends over 12 amino acids.

Ten or more counts support this clonotype. The CDR3: CASSLAGGTYNEQFF. The DNA for the CDR3 is TGCGCCAGCAGCTTGGCGGGGGGAACCTACAATGAGCAGTTCTTC. This rearrangement joins TRBV5-1 to TRBJ2-1; 7 bases line up with TRBD2. Per the germline V gene, CDR1 is SGHRS and CDR2 is YFSETQ. V shed 0 bases, J shed 2 bases, and the junction held 2 bases outside the gene matches. The CDR3 spans 15 residues.

This clonotype was counted at least ten times. The chain has TRBV12-3 or TRBV12-4 and TRBJ2-1; D is perhaps TRBD2 (6 bases). The ends were cut back, 4 bases at V and 10 bases at J, with 11 bases in the middle. The CDR3 is made up of 12 amino acids. This CDR3 reads CASSYGGAEQFF. The CDR3 nucleotides are TGTGCCAGCAGTTATGGCGGGGCCGAGCAGTTCTTC.

This clonotype was seen repeatedly, ten times or more. The chain combines TRBV2 with TRBJ1-2; tentative D call: TRBD1 (5 bases). The CDR3 is 11 amino acids. V was pared by 7 bases and J by 4 bases, with 7 bases between. Per the germline V gene, CDR1 is SNHLY and CDR2 is FYNNEI. The DNA for the CDR3 is TGTGCCAGCACCGGGACCTATGGCTACACCTTC. Its protein product is CASTGTYGYTF.

This rearrangement joins TRBV6-2 or TRBV6-3 to TRBJ1-6, with 7 positions matching TRBD1. The germline CDR1 and CDR2 sequences are MNHEY and SVGEGT. This CDR3 has 15 amino acids. The J segment lost 8 bases and the V segment lost 10 bases, leaving 14 bases of the junction unmatched. Written as DNA, the CDR3 is TGTGCCACCCAAGCGACTGACAGGGTTTATTCACCCCTCCACTTT. Amino acid sequence: CATQATDRVYSPLHF.

This clonotype was seen repeatedly, ten times or more. The rearrangement joins TRBV2 to TRBJ2-1; TRBD2 matches 11 bases. Germline V gene lookup returns CDR1 SNHLY and CDR2 FYNNEI. The CDR3 has 16 residues. V dropped 0 bases and J dropped 10; count of bases not matched to a gene: 8. CDR3 amino acids: CASSEALGLAGLEQFF. The CDR3, as DNA: TGTGCCAGCAGTGAAGCGCTCGGACTAGCGGGCCTCGAGCAGTTCTTC.

This clonotype has only one observation. J is TRBJ2-7 and V is TRBV12-3 or TRBV12-4; D is unresolved. The CDR3 loop spans 14 amino acids. V dropped 2 bases and J dropped 3 bases, with 11 bases sitting between them. CDR3 sequence reads: CASSLKGADYEQYF. DNA for the CDR3: TGTGCCAGCAGTTTAAAGGGTGCGGACTACGAGCAGTACTTC.

This clonotype was seen a few times. The chain links TRBV19 to TRBJ2-3, with D unclear. The germline CDR1 and CDR2 sequences are LNHDA and SQIVND (reference sequence). V was cut by 1 base and J by 1 base, with 0 bases left in between. The CDR3 is made up of 12 amino acids. CDR3 sequence (DNA): TGTGCCAGTAGTATAGGCACAGATACGCAGTATTTT. This codes for CASSIGTDTQYF.

This clonotype appeared many times. The V and J genes are TRBV6-6 and TRBJ1-5; D perhaps matches TRBD1 (6 bases). This CDR3 region has 16 residues. V was pared by 2 bases and J by 5 bases, with 16 bases between. CDR1 and CDR2 (germline): MNHNY, SVGAGI (reference sequence). DNA for the CDR3: TGTGCCAGCAGTTACCTCCGCCAGGGGAGGGATCAGCCCCAGCATTTT. Amino acid sequence: CASSYLRQGRDQPQHF.

The chain carries TRBV7-7 and TRBJ2-3, with D perhaps matching TRBD1 or TRBD2 (5 bases each). CDR3 size: 16 residues. The germline V gene encodes CDR1 SSHAT and CDR2 FNYEAQ (reference sequence). The germline V and J ends were trimmed by 4 bases and 2 bases, with 16 bases remaining between them. Here the CDR3 reads CASSSSPPGTTDTQYF. CDR3 nucleotide sequence: TGTGCCAGCAGCTCCAGCCCTCCGGGGACCACAGATACGCAGTATTTT.

This clonotype was detected ten times or more. The gene calls are TRBV6-2 or TRBV6-3 and TRBJ2-1; D is undetermined. This CDR3 is 12 amino acids long. The ends were cut back, 0 bases at V and 7 bases at J, with 4 bases in the middle. CDR1 and CDR2 (germline): MNHEY, SVGEGT. CDR3 DNA sequence: TGTGCCAGCAGTTACTCCGGGAATGAGCAGTTCTTC. This encodes CASSYSGNEQFF.

This clonotype came up many times. The V and J genes are TRBV20-1 and TRBJ2-7; possible D gene TRBD1, 7 bases. With 5 bases removed from V and 2 bases from J, the gap between germline ends came to 16 bases. The CDR3 length is 14 residues. Germline loops: CDR1 DFQATT, CDR2 SNEGSKA (reference sequence). The CDR3 is CSARGTAFAYEQYF. The CDR3 DNA reads TGCAGTGCTCGGGGGACAGCCTTTGCCTACGAGCAGTACTTC.

The gene calls are TRBV27 and TRBJ2-7; 14 bases map to TRBD2. Trimming cost V 5 bases and J 3 bases; bases outside gene matches: 3. Germline V lookup: CDR1 MNHEY, CDR2 SMNVEV (reference sequence). This CDR3 spans 15 amino acids. The CDR3 spells CASSDGTSGSYEQYF. The CDR3 nucleotides are TGTGCCAGCAGTGACGGGACTAGCGGGAGCTACGAGCAGTACTTC.

This clonotype showed up just a few times. The chain is built from TRBV9 and TRBJ2-3; 8 positions match TRBD2. Germline loops: CDR1 SGDLS, CDR2 YYNGEE. The CDR3 extends over 14 amino acids. With V trimmed by 2 bases and J by 7 bases, 6 bases remained unmatched. In nucleotides, the CDR3 is TGTGCCAGCAGCGTTAGCGGGGCCTCGTATACGCAGTATTTT. Translated, it gives CASSVSGASYTQYF.

This clonotype was detected many times. The chain uses TRBV29-1 and TRBJ1-2, with D perhaps matching TRBD1 (6 bases). The CDR3 totals 13 residues. The V gene's germline CDR1 is SQVTM and CDR2 ANQGSEA. V was clipped by 4 bases and J by 2 bases, with 11 bases between them. CDR3 in DNA: TGCAGCGTTGGGACAGCAGTCAACTATGGCTACACCTTC. It is translated as CSVGTAVNYGYTF.

A few counts support this clonotype. At one end, the junction sequence differs from germline, possibly due to a read error. The chain couples TRBV7-7 to TRBJ2-5, with D possibly being TRBD1 or TRBD2 (5 bases each). The CDR3 has 15 residues. Germline V gene sequence: CDR1 SSHAT, CDR2 FNYEAQ (reference sequence). The CDR3: CASSYTRGDYETQYF. The CDR3 coding sequence is TGTGCTAGCAGCTACACAAGAGGGGATTACGAGACCCAGTACTTC.

This clonotype was picked up one time. The rearrangement uses TRBV4-1 and TRBJ2-2; D is perhaps TRBD2 (5 bases). Germline-derived CDR1 and CDR2 are MGHRA and YSYEKL. The CDR3 totals 17 residues. V was pared by 0 bases and J by 6 bases, with 17 bases between. The CDR3 loop is CASSQEAPLALPGELFF. CDR3 DNA: TGCGCCAGCAGCCAAGAAGCGCCGCTAGCCCTCCCCGGGGAGCTGTTTTTT.

The table lists this clonotype with many counts. The chain uses TRBV19 and TRBJ2-7; D tentatively reads TRBD1 or TRBD2 (5 bases each). V lost 5 bases to trimming and J lost 2 bases, with 13 bases between them. Germline V gives CDR1 LNHDA, CDR2 SQIVND (reference sequence). CDR3 length: 14 residues. The CDR3 loop reads CASSPRGRAYEQYF. The CDR3 nucleotides read TGTGCCAGTAGTCCCCGGGGCAGAGCCTACGAGCAGTACTTC.

This clonotype came up many times. CDR3 sequence: CASSDDRYGYTF. Here the CDR3 DNA reads TGTGCCAGCAGTGACGACAGATATGGCTACACCTTC. The chain employs TRBV27 and TRBJ1-2; D is possibly TRBD1 (5 bases). The CDR3 contains 12 residues. Germline assignment: CDR1 MNHEY and CDR2 SMNVEV (reference sequence). V was shortened by 5 bases and J by 5 bases, with 9 bases between the two germline ends.

The chain employs TRBV5-1 and TRBJ2-3, with TRBD2 identical over 9 bases. The V gene end was trimmed by 0 bases and the J gene end by 5 bases; junction bases not matched to a gene: 1. CDR3 length: 14 residues. Per the germline V gene, CDR1 is SGHRS and CDR2 is YFSETQ. CDR3 amino acids: CASSLVAGEDTQYF. CDR3 DNA: TGCGCCAGCAGCTTGGTAGCGGGAGAAGATACGCAGTATTTT.

This clonotype was recorded at least ten times. The V call is TRBV29-1, the J call TRBJ2-1; D is uncertain. The CDR3 loop spans 13 amino acids. Trimming removed 6 bases from V and 6 bases from J, with 15 bases in between. Germline values: CDR1 SQVTM, CDR2 ANQGSEA. The CDR3 here is CSVYGWQFNEQFF. The CDR3 DNA sequence: TGCAGCGTCTACGGTTGGCAGTTCAATGAGCAGTTCTTC.